This T cell receptor beta chain was profiled in a study of cytomegalovirus exposure and HLA in healthy donors. Turning to the study itself: The roughly 100 million unique TCR beta sequences, from about 180 million T cells, were found by an earlier analysis.

Only one count was recorded for this clone. The antigen remains unidentified. There are 12 residues in the CDR3. V lost 0 bases and J 6 bases, leaving 6 bases between the germline ends. The V gene's germline CDR1 is MNHEY and CDR2 SVGAGI. The PCR made use of 60 Vbeta and 13 Jbeta primers. Libraries were prepared by immunoSEQ multiplex PCR; TCRdb keeps only in-frame clonotypes and omits some of them. Among over 150,000 clones listed, over 75% were seen once. Study findings and constraints: The majority of CMV-associated TCR beta chains were reported as apparently HLA-restricted in a later analysis. TRBV6-2, TRBV6-3 and some other V segments were excluded as indistinguishable. Clonal expansion was found to be greater in HLA-associated TCR beta chains than in equally common others in a later analysis.

The TCR comes from a human donor in good health. This rearrangement joins TRBV6-5 to TRBJ2-7; D is possibly TRBD1 (5 bases). Sequences were obtained from PBMCs. Here the CDR3 DNA reads TGTGCCAGCAGTTACTCGGGGCGCGAGCAGTACTTC. Its protein is CASSYSGREQYF.